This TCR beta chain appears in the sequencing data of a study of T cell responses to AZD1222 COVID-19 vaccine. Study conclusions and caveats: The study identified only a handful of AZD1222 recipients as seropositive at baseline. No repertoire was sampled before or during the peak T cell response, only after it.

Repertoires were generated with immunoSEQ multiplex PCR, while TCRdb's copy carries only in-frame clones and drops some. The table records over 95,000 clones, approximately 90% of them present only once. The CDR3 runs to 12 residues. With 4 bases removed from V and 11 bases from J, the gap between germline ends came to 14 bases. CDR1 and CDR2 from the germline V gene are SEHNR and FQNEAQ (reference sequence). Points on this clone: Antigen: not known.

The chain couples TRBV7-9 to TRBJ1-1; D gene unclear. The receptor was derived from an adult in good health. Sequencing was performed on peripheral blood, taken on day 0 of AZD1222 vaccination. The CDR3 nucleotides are TGTGCCAGCAGCTCCAATAGACCCCGGGCTTTCTTT. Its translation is CASSSNRPRAFF.